This TCR beta chain was sequenced during a study of T cells in Graves' hyperthyroidism and ophthalmopathy. At the level of the study: Peripheral blood was acquired at first diagnosis, ahead of any therapy whatsoever. Study findings and constraints: The model identified upcoming ophthalmopathy a median around 6 months ahead of onset.

Trimming left V 5 bases short and J 8 bases short, with 24 bases between. The CDR3 is made up of 16 amino acids. Germline V gives CDR1 SEHNR, CDR2 FQNEAQ (reference sequence). About this clonotype itself: The target antigen is unknown.

Not enrolled were patients with uncontrolled infection, other autoimmune disease, pregnancy or lactation. Diagnostic decisions used clinical symptoms, serum thyroxine and TRAb, thyroid ultrasound and orbital computed tomography. Researchers amplified the TCR beta CDR3 regions from RNA transcripts. TCR CDR3 underwent first-round RT-PCR with the HTBI primer set. MiXCR, run by TCRdb on the multiplex PCR reads, gives a single entry per CDR3 protein. The table has about 690,000 distinct CDR3 sequences, 17% seen once; the top ten hold about a sixth. Input material: blood. This sequence originates from a man aged 50 or older with Graves' hyperthyroidism. V and J are TRBV7-9 and TRBJ1-2; possibly TRBD1 for D (6 bases). The CDR3 is CASSPRGAGRFGGYTF. The CDR3 DNA reads TGTGCCAGCAGCCCCCGGGGGGCAGGGCGGTTTGGAGGCTACACCTTC.